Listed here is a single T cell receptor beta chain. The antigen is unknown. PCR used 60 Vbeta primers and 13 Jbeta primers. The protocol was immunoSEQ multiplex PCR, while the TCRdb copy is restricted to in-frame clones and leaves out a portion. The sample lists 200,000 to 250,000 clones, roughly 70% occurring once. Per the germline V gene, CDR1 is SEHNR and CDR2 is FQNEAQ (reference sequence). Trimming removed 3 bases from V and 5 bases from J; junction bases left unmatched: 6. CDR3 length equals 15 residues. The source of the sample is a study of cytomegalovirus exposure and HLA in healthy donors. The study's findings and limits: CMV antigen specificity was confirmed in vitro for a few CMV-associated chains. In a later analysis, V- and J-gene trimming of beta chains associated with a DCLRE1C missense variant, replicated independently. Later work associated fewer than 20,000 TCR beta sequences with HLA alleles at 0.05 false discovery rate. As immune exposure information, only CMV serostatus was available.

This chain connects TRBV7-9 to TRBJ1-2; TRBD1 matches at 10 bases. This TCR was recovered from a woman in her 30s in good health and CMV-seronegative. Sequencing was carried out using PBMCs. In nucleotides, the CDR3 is TGTGCCAGCAGCTTGTGGGACAGGGGAGAATATGGCTACACCTTC. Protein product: CASSLWDRGEYGYTF. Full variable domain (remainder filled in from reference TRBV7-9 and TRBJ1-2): DTGVSQNPRHKITKRGQNVTFRCDPISEHNRLYWYRQTLGQGPEFLTYFQNEAQLEKSRLLSDRFSAERPKGSFSTLEIQRTEQGDSAMYLCASSLWDRGEYGYTFGSGTRLTVV.